Detailed here is one T cell receptor (beta chain). Its specificity is not known. The ends lost 7 bases at V and 8 bases at J; junction bases unmatched: 23. The CDR3 is 18 amino acids. CDR1 and CDR2 from the germline V gene are MDHEN and SYDVKM. The data are from a study of cytomegalovirus exposure and HLA in healthy donors. On the study more broadly: The Caucasian-associated ancestry cluster contained 81% of the roughly 400 genotyped donors.

PCR primers comprised 60 Vbeta and 13 Jbeta primers. Method: immunoSEQ multiplex PCR; TCRdb's copy keeps in-frame clones and lacks some. The sample shows 150,000 to 200,000 clones, roughly four fifths of them seen only once. Study conclusions and caveats: Reports state that TCR beta sequences accurately predicted most subjects' HLA-A and HLA-B alleles. Analysis was carried out at a later point, and it linked a missense DCLRE1C variant to TCR beta V- and J-gene trimming.

What was sequenced was PBMCs. The chain employs TRBV28 and TRBJ1-2; 9 bases fit TRBD1. This clonotype was sampled from a woman between 18 and 29 years old in good health and CMV-seronegative. In DNA form, the CDR3 reads TGTGCCAGCACCCTAGGGCCTACCGGGACAGGGTTTTTATCGGGCTACACCTTC. Translating gives CASTLGPTGTGFLSGYTF.